The T cell receptor beta chain under discussion was sequenced for a study of CD8+CD57+ T cells in acquired aplastic anemia (dated by TCRdb to 2017 to 2018). Study-wide context: A mean of roughly 3.2 ug of DNA, ranging from roughly 0.2 to 30 ug, was extracted from sorted CD4+ and CD8+ cells. Mean read counts for healthy donor samples were about 10 million for CD4+ cells and around 11 million for CD8+ cells. Broader findings and caveats from the paper: Around 30 CD8+ CDR3 sequences were shared between patients and controls but appeared highly expressed in patients and within their immunodominant clones. Patients and healthy controls showed no significant difference in CD8+ Simpson's diversity (P=0.060).

For this clonotype: The antigen this receptor binds is unknown. No much larger clone exists at a distance of one base, and base qualities are not known.

Genomic DNA was used as template for profiling of TCR beta VDJ combinations and CDR3 sequences. TCR repertoire sequencing was run on an Illumina HiSeq 2000. The authors' analysis ran thus. Repertoires were assessed using TRBV/TRBJ rearrangement plots, CDR3 size and DJ length profiles, and Simpson's diversity index. The most abundant DNA sequence in the deep sequencing data was defined as the immunodominant clone. CDR3 amino acid sequences were screened for sharing across subjects and were compared with published repertoires and the VDJdb database. TCRdb trimmed the raw reads at Q25, called clones with MiXCR and kept productive beta chains. CDR3 protein sequences are deduplicated, and each keeps its most common genes and DNA. These V and J calls originate from TCRdb's pipeline instead of the authors' own analysis. The sample includes approximately 65,000 distinct CDR3 sequences, with about 56% observed a single time. The biggest ten clones account for under 2.5% of the sample.

In this study, sorted CD4+ and CD8+ T cells from the blood of healthy subjects and of severe aplastic anemia patients had their TCR repertoires deep-sequenced. Ficoll-Paque density gradient centrifugation was used to isolate peripheral blood mononuclear cells. Before DNA extraction, CD4+ and CD8+ T cells were sorted by FACS or by magnetic beads. The specimen sequenced was sorted CD4+, CD8+, or CD8+CD57+ T cells (not recorded which) from PBMCs. This receptor was taken from a human donor in good health, serving as a control.

The encoded CDR3 is CASSDLGQAEETQYF. The DNA sequence is as follows: TGTGCCAGCAGTGACCTGGGACAGGCTGAAGAGACCCAGTACTTC. Rearrangement joined TRBV2 to TRBJ2-5; 8 central nucleotides agree with TRBD1. Unmatched junction bases come to 6, with V trimmed by 3 bases and J by 3 bases. Reading the germline V gene gives CDR1 SNHLY and CDR2 FYNNEI. CDR3 length: 15 amino acids, cysteine to phenylalanine. Just CDR3 DNA is preserved here, 45 bases in frame from base 1.